The rows below give T cell receptor beta chains drawn from one sample of a study of T cells after yellow fever vaccination. A single record per CDR3 protein comes from TCRdb applying MiXCR to the 5' RACE reads. The sample carries about 510,000 distinct CDR3 sequences, less than 25% recorded once. This specimen was PBMCs, taken roughly 20 days after the first yellow fever vaccination. These receptors were collected from a man in his late teens or twenties who received the YFV17D yellow fever vaccine. CDR3s include the opening cysteine and the closing phenylalanine or tryptophan. The order of the fields is clone size, J gene, D gene, V gene, CDR3 protein, CDR3 DNA. A D gene is named only where the DNA matches it firmly. The size of a clone is reported for some rows only, either as once, few or many, or as a class for expanded clones.

NA	TRBJ2-5	NA	TRBV2	CANCRDIGETQYF	TGTGCCAACTGCAGGGACATCGGAGAGACCCAGTACTTC
few	TRBJ2-3	TRBD2	TRBV2	CASKGASGGPGTQYF	TGTGCCAGCAAGGGGGCTAGCGGGGGTCCCGGTACGCAGTATTTT
NA	TRBJ2-1	NA	TRBV5-4	CASNQGQAGNEQFF	TGTGCCAGCAACCAGGGACAAGCGGGCAATGAGCAGTTCTTC
few	TRBJ2-1	NA	TRBV6-1	CASSTLNSGNEQFF	TGTGCCAGCAGTACCCTGAACTCGGGCAATGAGCAGTTCTTC
NA	TRBJ2-5	TRBD1	TRBV6-5	CASSNSMQGVVYQETQYF	TGTGCCAGCAGTAACTCGATGCAGGGGGTTGTGTACCAAGAGACCCAGTACTTC
few	TRBJ2-3	NA	TRBV10-3	CAISEVGITDTQYF	TGTGCCATCAGTGAGGTCGGGATCACAGATACGCAGTATTTT
NA	TRBJ2-7	NA	TRBV7-9	CASSLSGWGLQYF	TGTGCCAGCAGCTTATCGGGGTGGGGTTTGCAGTACTTC
NA	TRBJ2-2	NA	TRBV25-1	CASSEAQVRTGELFF	TGTGCCAGCAGTGAGGCCCAGGTCCGGACCGGGGAGCTGTTTTTT
NA	TRBJ2-6	NA	TRBV18	CASSQGNVLTF	TGTGCCAGCTCACAAGGGAACGTCCTGACTTTC
many	TRBJ2-5	NA	TRBV7-3	CASSLMASLSQETQYF	TGTGCCAGCAGCTTAATGGCTTCCCTGTCGCAAGAGACCCAGTACTTC
few	TRBJ1-6	TRBD1	TRBV5-1	CASQALPGQGNSPLHF	TGCGCCAGCCAGGCCCTCCCCGGACAGGGGAATTCACCCCTCCACTTT
once	TRBJ2-1	NA	TRBV7-2	CASSFTGTVNEQFF	TGTGCCAGCAGCTTCACCGGGACTGTCAATGAGCAGTTCTTC
few	TRBJ1-5	TRBD1	TRBV4-1	CASSQGEQGRIDQPQHF	TGCGCCAGCAGCCAAGGGGAACAGGGGAGGATAGATCAGCCCCAGCATTTT
NA	TRBJ2-7	NA	TRBV4-2	CASSRELDYEQYF	TGTGCCAGCAGCCGGGAGCTTGACTACGAGCAGTACTTC
few	TRBJ1-5	NA	TRBV12-3/TRBV12-4	CASSLGDTGQPQHF	TGTGCCAGCAGTTTGGGGGACACCGGGCAGCCCCAGCATTTT
few	TRBJ1-1	TRBD1	TRBV4-1	CASSQDPPGGHTEAFF	TGCGCCAGCAGCCAAGATCCTCCAGGGGGGCACACTGAAGCTTTCTTT
few	TRBJ1-2	NA	TRBV7-9	CASSLRGRNYGYTF	TGTGCCAGCAGCTTAAGGGGACGGAACTATGGCTACACCTTC
few	TRBJ2-3	TRBD2	TRBV18	CASSPSGGASTDTQYF	TGTGCCAGCTCGCCCAGCGGGGGAGCTAGCACAGATACGCAGTATTTT
NA	TRBJ1-1	NA	TRBV19	CASRVQLVHTEAFF	TGTGCCAGTAGGGTACAGCTCGTCCACACTGAAGCTTTCTTT
few	TRBJ2-3	NA	TRBV7-2	CASSLAGRISTDTQYF	TGTGCCAGCAGCTTAGCCGGGCGGATTAGCACAGATACGCAGTATTTT
NA	TRBJ1-1	TRBD1	TRBV7-2	CASSRNLDRGAFF	TGTGCCAGCAGCCGCAATCTCGACAGGGGAGCTTTCTTT
NA	TRBJ2-5	NA	TRBV3-1	CASASEGETQYF	TGTGCCAGCGCCTCGGAGGGGGAGACCCAGTACTTC
few	TRBJ2-2	NA	TRBV6-1	CASSKARSTGELFF	TGTGCCAGCAGCAAAGCCAGGAGCACCGGGGAGCTGTTTTTT
few	TRBJ2-1	TRBD1	TRBV6-1	CASRPTGIYNEQFF	TGTGCCAGCAGGCCGACAGGGATCTACAATGAGCAGTTCTTC
few	TRBJ2-2	NA	TRBV5-1	CASSSLQLSDGELFF	TGCGCCAGCAGCTCCTTACAGCTTAGTGACGGGGAGCTGTTTTTT
NA	TRBJ1-4	NA	TRBV12-3/TRBV12-4	CASSAGGSTNEKLFF	TGTGCCAGCAGTGCGGGGGGTTCAACTAATGAAAAACTGTTTTTT
few	TRBJ2-1	TRBD2	TRBV5-1	CASSGTSGQLNEQFF	TGCGCCAGCAGCGGAACTAGCGGGCAACTCAATGAGCAGTTCTTC
few	TRBJ2-5	NA	TRBV5-1	CASSLFNVPEETQYF	TGCGCCAGCAGCTTATTCAACGTTCCAGAAGAGACCCAGTACTTC
few	TRBJ1-1	NA	TRBV20-1	CSASRRRRAEAFF	TGCAGTGCTAGCCGGCGGAGAAGGGCTGAAGCTTTCTTT
NA	TRBJ1-1	NA	TRBV4-1	CASSPLGLMNTEAFF	TGCGCCAGCAGTCCTTTAGGACTTATGAACACTGAAGCTTTCTTT
NA	TRBJ1-4	NA	TRBV7-6	CASSLAPGLANEKLFF	TGTGCCAGCAGCTTAGCCCCAGGGTTAGCTAATGAAAAACTGTTTTTT
few	TRBJ2-1	TRBD2	TRBV5-1	CASSPAGDSYNEQFF	TGCGCCAGCAGCCCGGCGGGAGACTCCTACAATGAGCAGTTCTTC
NA	TRBJ1-4	NA	TRBV6-1	CASRRQAHRSDEKLFF	TGTGCCAGCAGAAGACAGGCCCACCGTTCCGATGAAAAACTGTTTTTT
few	TRBJ2-6	NA	TRBV13	CASSLERGSGANVLTF	TGTGCCAGCAGCTTAGAAAGGGGGTCTGGGGCCAACGTCCTGACTTTC
few	TRBJ2-3	NA	TRBV6-5	CASSYQSGLDTQYF	TGTGCCAGCAGTTACCAGTCAGGGTTAGATACGCAGTATTTT